Below, 32 T cell receptor beta chains from the same sample are listed, as sequenced in a study of T cell responses to AZD1222 COVID-19 vaccine. This table comes from immunoSEQ multiplex PCR, and its TCRdb copy is limited to in-frame clones, with some not included. This sample has some 130,000 clones, with roughly 91% found just once. The material sequenced was peripheral blood, taken 28 days after the second AZD1222 dose. The receptors here all came from an adult who received the AZD1222 COVID-19 vaccine.

V gene TRBV27 combines with J gene TRBJ1-4; weak D call: TRBD1 (6 bases). V lost 6 bases and J lost 5, with 22 bases in between. The CDR3 spans 17 residues. Germline CDR1 MNHEY, CDR2 SMNVEV (reference sequence). In nucleotides, the CDR3 is TGTGCCAGCAGAGGCAGGGGATACCGGGGGGGGAATGAAAAACTGTTTTTT. It encodes CASRGRGYRGGNEKLFF. The full variable domain, with the rest looked up from reference TRBV27 and TRBJ1-4, is EAQVTQNPRYLITVTGKKLTVTCSQNMNHEYMSWYRQDPGLGLRQIYYSMNVEVTDKGDVPEGYKVSRKEKRNFPLILESPSPNQTSLYFCASRGRGYRGGNEKLFFGSGTQLSVL.

V and J are TRBV2 and TRBJ1-2, with TRBD1 identical over 10 bases. V gave up 5 bases and J gave up 7 bases; unmatched junction bases: 16. This CDR3 region has 17 residues. From germline, CDR1 is SNHLY and CDR2 FYNNEI. The DNA of the CDR3 is TGTGCCAGCAGTACCCGAAACCCGGGACAGGGGATTGTTGGCTACACCTTC. Its protein is CASSTRNPGQGIVGYTF. Variable domain in full (rest from reference TRBV2 and TRBJ1-2): EPEVTQTPSHQVTQMGQEVILRCVPISNHLYFYWYRQILGQKVEFLVSFYNNEISEKSEIFDDQFSVERPDGSNFTLKIRSTKLEDSAMYFCASSTRNPGQGIVGYTFGSGTRLTVV.

This chain connects TRBV6-4 to TRBJ2-3, with D hard to call. V was shortened by 2 bases and J by 4 bases, with 10 bases between the two germline ends. This CDR3 spans 14 amino acids. Germline assignment: CDR1 MRHNA and CDR2 SNTAGT. The chain's CDR3 is CASSDSPDSDTQYF. DNA of the CDR3: TGTGCCAGCAGTGACAGTCCCGACTCAGATACGCAGTATTTT.

This CDR3 reads CASSLGPASPLHF. CDR3 bases: TGTGCCAGCAGCTTAGGGCCCGCTTCACCCCTCCACTTT. The J gene is TRBJ1-6, the V gene TRBV7-2; D remains unclear. The CDR3 extends over 13 amino acids. Trimming removed 1 base from V and 9 bases from J, with 7 bases in between. Germline V gives CDR1 SGHTA, CDR2 FQGNSA.

The gene calls are TRBV5-4 and TRBJ1-2; TRBD1 aligns across 10 bases. Germline V gene data show CDR1 as SGHNT and CDR2 as YYREEE (reference sequence). This CDR3 contains 14 residues. The junction had 8 bases not matched to a gene; V was cut back by 4 bases and J by 8 bases. The CDR3: CASSPTDRGRGYTF. DNA for the CDR3: TGTGCCAGCAGCCCTACCGACAGGGGGCGCGGCTACACCTTC.

This chain uses TRBV6-1 with TRBJ1-2; maybe TRBD1 (6 bases). V gave up 1 base and J gave up 8 bases, with 11 bases separating them. CDR1 MNHNS and CDR2 SASEGT come from the germline V gene. CDR3 length equals 13 residues. This CDR3 is CASSEDRVVGYTF. The CDR3 bases are TGTGCCAGCAGTGAAGACAGGGTTGTGGGCTACACCTTC.

The V call is TRBV7-9, the J call TRBJ1-2; a possible D gene is TRBD1 (5 bases). V dropped 2 bases and J dropped 8 bases, with 18 bases sitting between them. Germline V gene data show CDR1 as SEHNR and CDR2 as FQNEAQ (reference sequence). This CDR3 spans 15 amino acids. The CDR3 loop is CASSLNAGTLSGYTF. As DNA, the CDR3 is TGTGCCAGCAGCTTAAACGCCGGGACTCTTTCAGGCTACACCTTC.

This chain connects TRBV7-9 to TRBJ1-2; D gene uncertain. The germline V and J ends were trimmed by 4 bases and 6 bases, with 9 bases remaining between them. Germline V gene sequence: CDR1 SEHNR, CDR2 FQNEAQ (reference sequence). The length of the CDR3 is 12 residues. The CDR3 sequence is CASSWRVDGYTF. The CDR3 DNA follows: TGTGCCAGCAGCTGGAGGGTAGATGGCTACACCTTC.

The chain links TRBV19 to TRBJ1-1; 11 bases are a match to TRBD1. V lost 9 bases and J lost 6; bases outside the gene matches: 21. From germline, CDR1 is LNHDA and CDR2 SQIVND (reference sequence). The CDR3 is made up of 18 amino acids. The chain's CDR3 is CASNHFGQGALYGSEAFF. CDR3 DNA sequence: TGTGCCAGCAATCACTTTGGACAGGGGGCGCTTTATGGTTCTGAAGCTTTCTTT.

This chain uses TRBV5-5 with TRBJ1-6; TRBD1 agrees at 7 bases. V lost 1 base and J lost 9; bases outside the gene matches: 10. Germline loops: CDR1 SGHKS, CDR2 YYEKEE (reference sequence). This CDR3 has 16 amino acids. For the CDR3, the DNA is TGTGCCAGCAGCTTGAGGAGGGACAGCCTTGGTTCACCCCTCCACTTT. Translation gives CASSLRRDSLGSPLHF.

This chain joins TRBV6-6 and TRBJ1-5; D is unclear. The V gene lost 4 bases and the J gene lost 1 base, with 11 bases spanning the gap. The CDR3 totals 15 residues. Germline loops: CDR1 MNHNY, CDR2 SVGAGI (reference sequence). CDR3 loop: CASSFTGMSNQPQHF. The DNA for the CDR3 is TGTGCCAGCAGTTTCACCGGGATGAGCAATCAGCCCCAGCATTTT.

This chain joins TRBV10-3 and TRBJ2-3; possible D gene TRBD1, 6 bases. CDR1 is ENHRY, CDR2 SYGVKD, per germline. This CDR3 spans 14 amino acids. V shed 10 bases and J shed 2 bases, with 16 bases lying between them. This CDR3 reads CATQTGKITDTQYF. The CDR3 DNA reads as TGTGCCACCCAGACAGGCAAAATCACAGATACGCAGTATTTT.

The chain is built from TRBV11-2 and TRBJ2-5; TRBD2 matches at 7 bases. Unmatched junction bases numbered 1, after V lost 5 bases and J lost 1 base. This CDR3 has 13 residues. CDR1 and CDR2 (germline): SGHAT, FQNNGV. This chain's CDR3 is CASSRGVQETQYF. Written as DNA, the CDR3 is TGTGCCAGCAGCCGGGGGGTCCAAGAGACCCAGTACTTC.

V and J are TRBV18 and TRBJ2-1; 7 nucleotides align to TRBD1. Germline assignment: CDR1 KGHSH and CDR2 LQKENI. After removal of 3 bases from V and 8 bases from J, the junction contained 7 bases not matched to a gene. The CDR3 runs 14 residues. The CDR3 coding sequence is TGTGCCAGCTCACCGTACAGGGGACGGGATGAGCAGTTCTTC. This sequence encodes CASSPYRGRDEQFF.

V is TRBV4-2 and J is TRBJ2-1; TRBD2 aligns across 8 bases. The J segment lost 3 bases and the V segment lost 0 bases, leaving 10 bases of the junction unmatched. CDR3 size: 18 residues. Germline CDR1 LGHNA, CDR2 YNFKEQ. The DNA of the CDR3 is TGTGCCAGCAGCCAAGAGCCCAGGGCGGGGGGAGGCTACAATGAGCAGTTCTTC. This codes for CASSQEPRAGGGYNEQFF.

The chain couples TRBV5-1 to TRBJ1-1; D may be TRBD1 (6 bases). V was clipped by 0 bases and J by 1 base, with 10 bases between them. CDR1 is SGHRS, CDR2 YFSETQ, per germline. This CDR3 contains 15 residues. The CDR3: CASSLGQGGNTEAFF. CDR3 nucleotide sequence: TGCGCCAGCAGCTTGGGACAAGGGGGGAACACTGAAGCTTTCTTT.

The chain has TRBV7-8 and TRBJ2-7; D tentatively fits TRBD1 or TRBD2 (5 bases each). Looked up from germline, CDR1 is SGHVS and CDR2 is FQNEAQ. The V gene lost 3 bases and the J gene lost 6 bases, with 24 bases spanning the gap. The CDR3 extends over 17 amino acids. In DNA form, the CDR3 reads TGTGCCAGCAGCTTTCATGGTACCGGGATTCGACAGAGCGAGCAGTACTTC. Its translation is CASSFHGTGIRQSEQYF.

This sequence joins TRBV15 and TRBJ1-1; D unresolved. CDR1 is LNHNV, CDR2 YYDKDF, per germline (reference sequence). Trimming cost V 5 bases and J 0 bases, with 13 bases left between them. This CDR3 is built from 15 residues. CDR3 amino acids: CATSLPGRLNTEAFF. The CDR3 nucleotides are TGTGCCACCAGCCTCCCCGGCAGATTGAACACTGAAGCTTTCTTT.

The CDR3 loop is CASSLGQYNEQFF. CDR3 in DNA: TGTGCCAGCAGTTTGGGACAGTACAATGAGCAGTTCTTC. The chain has TRBV27 and TRBJ2-1, with 7 bases fitting TRBD1. CDR3 length: 13 residues. Germline V gene lookup returns CDR1 MNHEY and CDR2 SMNVEV (reference sequence). J was trimmed by 4 bases and V by 3 bases; bases with no gene match: 0.

CDR3 sequence (DNA): TGTGCCTGGAGTGTACCGGGAGGCAACTATGGCTACACCTTC. Translation: CAWSVPGGNYGYTF. The V call is TRBV30, the J call TRBJ1-2; D is undetermined. Germline lookup yields CDR1 GTSNPN and CDR2 SVGIG (reference sequence). Trimming left V 0 bases short and J 2 bases short, with 10 bases between. This CDR3 comprises 14 residues. The full variable domain, in which reference TRBV30 and TRBJ1-2 provide the parts outside the CDR3, is SQTIHQWPATLVQPVGSPLSLECTVEGTSNPNLYWYRQAAGRGLQLLFYSVGIGQISSEVPQNLSASRPQDRQFILSSKKLLLSDSGFYLCAWSVPGGNYGYTFGSGTRLTVV.

The chain carries TRBV24-1 and TRBJ1-3; the D is unclear. The CDR3 loop spans 14 amino acids. Germline assignment: CDR1 KGHDR and CDR2 SFDVKD. The V end lost 2 bases, the J end lost 1 base, and 5 bases lay between the germline ends. The CDR3 spells CATSDSGSGNTIYF. DNA of the CDR3: TGTGCCACCAGTGATTCAGGATCTGGAAACACCATATATTTT.

J is TRBJ1-6 and V is TRBV15; D is unresolved. Trimming left V 3 bases short and J 2 bases short, with 8 bases between. The germline CDR1 and CDR2 sequences are LNHNV and YYDKDF (reference sequence). The CDR3 is 15 residues long. The CDR3 DNA follows: TGTGCCACCAGCAGGAGGGTGGCCTATAATTCACCCCTCCACTTT. It encodes CATSRRVAYNSPLHF.

This chain joins TRBV19 and TRBJ1-6; 7 positions agree with TRBD1. V trimming: 5 bases; J trimming: 7 bases; junction bases outside the gene matches: 5. The CDR3 is 14 amino acids. Germline V gene sequence: CDR1 LNHDA, CDR2 SQIVND (reference sequence). CDR3 sequence reads: CASSFRGENSPLHF. The CDR3, as DNA: TGTGCCAGTAGTTTCAGGGGGGAGAATTCACCCCTCCACTTT.

This chain uses TRBV20-1 with TRBJ1-6; D gene ambiguous. Trimming pared 6 bases from V and 10 bases from J, leaving 10 bases between. This CDR3 region has 11 residues. Looked up from germline, CDR1 is DFQATT and CDR2 is SNEGSKA (reference sequence). Here the CDR3 DNA reads TGCAGTGCAACCAATGAGTCACCCCTCCACTTT. It specifies CSATNESPLHF.

The V gene is TRBV1, the J gene TRBJ2-5; the table's D call of TRBD2 was not tested on the DNA. TRBV1 is a known pseudogene. The CDR3 sequence is 20 residues long. CDR3: CTSSHPLVPSGGDYQETQYF. The CDR3 bases are TGCACCAGCAGCCACCCCCTGGTACCTAGCGGGGGAGATTACCAAGAGACCCAGTACTTC.

CDR3 sequence reads: CAWQRVGTEAFF. The CDR3, as DNA: TGTGCCTGGCAGAGGGTGGGAACTGAAGCTTTCTTT. The genes are TRBV30 and TRBJ1-1; no reliable D call. Germline V lookup: CDR1 GTSNPN, CDR2 SVGIG (reference sequence). V was shortened by 5 bases and J by 5 bases, with 12 bases between the two germline ends. The CDR3 contains 12 residues.

The CDR3 DNA reads TGCGCCAGCAGCTTGAACACCGGAAACACTGAAGCTTTCTTT. Translation gives CASSLNTGNTEAFF. V and J are TRBV5-1 and TRBJ1-1; D is undetermined. The CDR3 spans 14 residues. V was clipped by 1 base and J by 2 bases, with 9 bases between them. Germline CDR1 SGHRS, CDR2 YFSETQ.

V and J are TRBV24-1 and TRBJ1-2; D possibly corresponds to TRBD1 (5 bases). The CDR3 totals 13 residues. Between the trimmed V and J ends, which lost 5 bases and 4 bases, there was a span of 10 bases. CDR1 and CDR2 from the germline V gene are KGHDR and SFDVKD. CDR3: CATSGQGLYGYTF. CDR3 bases: TGTGCCACCAGTGGTCAGGGTCTCTATGGCTACACCTTC.

This clone was recorded only once. The CDR3, as DNA: TGTGCCAGCAGCTCCCAGAGGTCCTACGAGCAGTACTTC. Protein product: CASSSQRSYEQYF. The rearrangement links TRBV7-9 to TRBJ2-7, with unresolved D. Germline lookup yields CDR1 SEHNR and CDR2 FQNEAQ (reference sequence). V was trimmed by 4 bases and J by 1 base, leaving 8 bases between them. The CDR3 is made up of 13 amino acids. Complete variable domain (other parts from reference TRBV7-9 and TRBJ2-7): DTGVSQNPRHKITKRGQNVTFRCDPISEHNRLYWYRQTLGQGPEFLTYFQNEAQLEKSRLLSDRFSAERPKGSFSTLEIQRTEQGDSAMYLCASSSQRSYEQYFGPGTRLTVT.

The chain uses TRBV30 and TRBJ1-2; D is unresolved. The ends were cut back, 1 base at V and 1 base at J, with 4 bases in the middle. Germline V gene sequence: CDR1 GTSNPN, CDR2 SVGIG (reference sequence). The CDR3 is made up of 12 amino acids. CDR3 bases: TGTGCCTGGAGTGAGAGTAACTATGGCTACACCTTC. Its translation: CAWSESNYGYTF.

Only one count was recorded for this clone. This rearrangement joins TRBV7-8 to TRBJ1-5; 7 bases map to TRBD1. Germline loops: CDR1 SGHVS, CDR2 FQNEAQ. V shed 2 bases, J shed 4 bases, and the junction held 14 bases outside the gene matches. This CDR3 is built from 18 residues. CDR3 sequence reads: CASSLSSQFRDSNQPQHF. CDR3 bases: TGTGCCAGCAGCTTAAGTTCGCAATTTCGGGACAGTAATCAGCCCCAGCATTTT.

Concerning this clone itself: Other DNA sequences of this sample code for an identical CDR3. The V gene is TRBV7-6, the J gene TRBJ2-7, with 8 bases matching TRBD2. V trimming: 1 base; J trimming: 3 bases; junction bases outside the gene matches: 5. This CDR3 has 15 amino acids. Germline V CDR1 and CDR2: SGHVS, FNYEAQ. CDR3 loop: CASSLGRGGIYEQYF. The CDR3, as DNA: TGTGCCAGCAGCTTAGGACGGGGGGGCATCTACGAGCAGTACTTC.